This TCR beta chain derives from a study of shared clonotypes between healthy human individuals. Measured with immunoSEQ multiplex PCR; TCRdb has only the in-frame clones, and not every one. The table lists around 2,000,000 clones, 95% of them singletons, with roughly 0.13% in the top ten. V lost 5 bases, J lost 4 bases, and 10 bases lay in between. Germline V CDR1 and CDR2: SGHRS, YFSETQ. The CDR3 runs 13 residues. V and J are TRBV5-1 and TRBJ1-5; tentatively, D is TRBD1 (5 bases). The source is a young man in good health. Source material: naive CD4+ T cells sorted from blood. Subset of the sample: CD45RA+ positively selected. CDR3 coding DNA: TGCGCCAGCAGAATTGACAGTAATCAGCCCCAGCATTTT. Its protein is CASRIDSNQPQHF. The full variable domain, rest sourced from reference TRBV5-1 and TRBJ1-5, is KAGVTQTPRYLIKTRGQQVTLSCSPISGHRSVSWYQQTPGQGLQFLFEYFSETQRNKGNFPGRFSGRQFSNSRSEMNVSTLELGDSALYLCASRIDSNQPQHFGDGTRLSIL.